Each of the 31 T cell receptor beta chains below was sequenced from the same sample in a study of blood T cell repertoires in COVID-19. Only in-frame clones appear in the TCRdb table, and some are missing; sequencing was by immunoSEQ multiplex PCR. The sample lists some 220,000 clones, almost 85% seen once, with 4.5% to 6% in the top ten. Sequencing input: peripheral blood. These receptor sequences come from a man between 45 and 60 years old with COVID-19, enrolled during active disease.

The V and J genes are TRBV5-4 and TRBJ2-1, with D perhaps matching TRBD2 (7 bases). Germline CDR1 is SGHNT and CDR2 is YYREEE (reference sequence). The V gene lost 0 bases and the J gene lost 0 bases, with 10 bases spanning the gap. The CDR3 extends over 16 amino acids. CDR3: CASSLGRGASYNEQFF. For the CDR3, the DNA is TGTGCCAGCAGCTTGGGACGGGGGGCCTCCTACAATGAGCAGTTCTTC.

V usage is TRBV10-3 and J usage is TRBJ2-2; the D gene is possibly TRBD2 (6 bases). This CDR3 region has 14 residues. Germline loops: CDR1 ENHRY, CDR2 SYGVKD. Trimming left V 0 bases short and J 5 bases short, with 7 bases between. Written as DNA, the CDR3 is TGTGCCATCAGTGAGTCGGCGGGAACCGGGGAGCTGTTTTTT. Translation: CAISESAGTGELFF.

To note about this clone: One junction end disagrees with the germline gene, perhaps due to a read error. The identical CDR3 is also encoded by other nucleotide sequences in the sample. CDR3 DNA sequence: TGTGCCAGCAGCGGAACGCCGGGACAGGGGTTGTACGAGCAGTACTTT. Protein sequence: CASSGTPGQGLYEQYF. This sequence joins TRBV9 and TRBJ2-7; 10 nucleotides line up with TRBD1. Germline CDR1 is SGDLS and CDR2 is YYNGEE. The CDR3 totals 16 residues.

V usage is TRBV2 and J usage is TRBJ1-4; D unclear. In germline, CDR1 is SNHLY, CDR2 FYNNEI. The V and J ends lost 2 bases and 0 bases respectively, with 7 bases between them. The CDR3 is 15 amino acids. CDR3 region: CASSEYSSTNEKLFF. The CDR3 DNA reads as TGTGCCAGCAGTGAATACAGTTCAACTAATGAAAAACTGTTTTTT.

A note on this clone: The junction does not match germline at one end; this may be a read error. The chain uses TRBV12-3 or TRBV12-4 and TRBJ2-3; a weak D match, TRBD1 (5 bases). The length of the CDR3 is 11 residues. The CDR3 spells CASSLTGTQYF. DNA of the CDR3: TGTGCCAGCAGCCTTACAGGTACGCAGTATTTT.

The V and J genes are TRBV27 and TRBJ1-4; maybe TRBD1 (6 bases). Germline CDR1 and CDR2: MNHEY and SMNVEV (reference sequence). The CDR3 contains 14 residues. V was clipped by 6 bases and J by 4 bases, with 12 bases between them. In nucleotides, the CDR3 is TGTGCCAGCAGCCGACAGGCCGATAATGAAAAACTGTTTTTT. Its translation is CASSRQADNEKLFF. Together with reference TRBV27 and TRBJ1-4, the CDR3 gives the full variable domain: EAQVTQNPRYLITVTGKKLTVTCSQNMNHEYMSWYRQDPGLGLRQIYYSMNVEVTDKGDVPEGYKVSRKEKRNFPLILESPSPNQTSLYFCASSRQADNEKLFFGSGTQLSVL.

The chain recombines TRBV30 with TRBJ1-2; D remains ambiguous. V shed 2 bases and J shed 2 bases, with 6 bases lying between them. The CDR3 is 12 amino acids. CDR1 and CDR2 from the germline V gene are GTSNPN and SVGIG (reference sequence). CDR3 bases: TGTGCCTGGAGTACGGGAAACTATGGCTACACCTTC. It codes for CAWSTGNYGYTF. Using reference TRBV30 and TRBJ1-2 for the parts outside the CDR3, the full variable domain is SQTIHQWPATLVQPVGSPLSLECTVEGTSNPNLYWYRQAAGRGLQLLFYSVGIGQISSEVPQNLSASRPQDRQFILSSKKLLLSDSGFYLCAWSTGNYGYTFGSGTRLTVV.

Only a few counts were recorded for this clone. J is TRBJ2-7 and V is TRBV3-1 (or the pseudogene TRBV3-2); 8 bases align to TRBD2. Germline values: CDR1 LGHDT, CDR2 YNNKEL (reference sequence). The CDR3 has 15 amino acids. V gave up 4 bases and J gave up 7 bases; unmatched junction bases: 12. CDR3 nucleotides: TGTGCCAGCAGCCCCTTCGCAACGGGGGGGAGGGAGCAGTACTTC. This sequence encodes CASSPFATGGREQYF.

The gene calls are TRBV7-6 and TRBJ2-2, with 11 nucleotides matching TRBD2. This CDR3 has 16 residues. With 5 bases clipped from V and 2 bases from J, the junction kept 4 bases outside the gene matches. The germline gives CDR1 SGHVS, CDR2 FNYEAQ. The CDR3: CASSRSGGANTGELFF. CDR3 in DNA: TGTGCCAGCAGCCGTAGCGGGGGGGCCAACACCGGGGAGCTGTTTTTT. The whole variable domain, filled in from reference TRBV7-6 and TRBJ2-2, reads GAGVSQSPRYKVTKRGQDVALRCDPISGHVSLYWYRQALGQGPEFLTYFNYEAQQDKSGLPNDRFSAERPEGSISTLTIQRTEQRDSAMYRCASSRSGGANTGELFFGEGSRLTVL.

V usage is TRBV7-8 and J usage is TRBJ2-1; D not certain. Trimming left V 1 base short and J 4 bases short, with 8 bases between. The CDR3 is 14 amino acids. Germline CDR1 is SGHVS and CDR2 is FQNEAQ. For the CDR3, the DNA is TGTGCCAGCAGCTTAGAACTATCTTACAATGAGCAGTTCTTC. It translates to CASSLELSYNEQFF.

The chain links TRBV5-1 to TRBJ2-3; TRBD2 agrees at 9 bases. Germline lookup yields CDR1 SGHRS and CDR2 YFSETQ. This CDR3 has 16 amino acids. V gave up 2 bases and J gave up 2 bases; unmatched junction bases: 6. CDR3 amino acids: CASSFSSGGPTDTQYF. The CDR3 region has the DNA TGCGCCAGCAGCTTTAGTAGCGGGGGACCCACAGATACGCAGTATTTT. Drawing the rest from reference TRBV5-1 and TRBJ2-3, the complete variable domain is KAGVTQTPRYLIKTRGQQVTLSCSPISGHRSVSWYQQTPGQGLQFLFEYFSETQRNKGNFPGRFSGRQFSNSRSEMNVSTLELGDSALYLCASSFSSGGPTDTQYFGPGTRLTVL.

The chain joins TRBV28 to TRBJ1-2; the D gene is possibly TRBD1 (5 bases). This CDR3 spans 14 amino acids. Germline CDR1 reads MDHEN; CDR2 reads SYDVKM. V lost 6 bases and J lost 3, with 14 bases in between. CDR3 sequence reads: CASSQTVLYYGYTF. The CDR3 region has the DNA TGTGCCAGCAGCCAGACAGTGCTCTACTATGGCTACACCTTC.

The CDR3 loop reads CASSEGTGWETQYF. CDR3 bases: TGTGCCAGCAGTGAAGGGACAGGGTGGGAGACCCAGTACTTC. The rearrangement joins TRBV2 to TRBJ2-5, with 8 bases fitting TRBD1. V was pared by 1 base and J by 5 bases, with 3 bases of the junction left unmatched. The V gene's germline CDR1 is SNHLY and CDR2 FYNNEI. The CDR3 runs to 14 residues.

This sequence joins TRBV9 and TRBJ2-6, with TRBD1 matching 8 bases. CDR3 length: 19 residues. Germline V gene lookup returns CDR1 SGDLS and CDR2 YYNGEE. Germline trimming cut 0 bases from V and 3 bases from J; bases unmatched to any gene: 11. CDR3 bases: TGTGCCAGCAGCGTAGCCGTCGGACAGGGTGTTAATGGGGCCAACGTCCTGACTTTC. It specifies CASSVAVGQGVNGANVLTF.

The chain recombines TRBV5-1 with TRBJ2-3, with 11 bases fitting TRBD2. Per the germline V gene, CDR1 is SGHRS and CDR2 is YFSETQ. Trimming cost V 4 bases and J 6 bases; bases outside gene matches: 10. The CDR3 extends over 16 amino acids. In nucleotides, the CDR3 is TGCGCCAGCAGCCGAAGTCTAGCGGGGGGCGGGGATACGCAGTATTTT. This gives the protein CASSRSLAGGGDTQYF.

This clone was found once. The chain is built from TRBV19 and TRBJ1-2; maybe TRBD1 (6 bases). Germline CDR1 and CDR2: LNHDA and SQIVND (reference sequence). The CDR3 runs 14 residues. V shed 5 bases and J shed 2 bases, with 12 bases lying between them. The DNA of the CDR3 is TGTGCCAGTAGTTCCAGCACAGGGAACTATGGCTACACCTTC. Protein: CASSSSTGNYGYTF.

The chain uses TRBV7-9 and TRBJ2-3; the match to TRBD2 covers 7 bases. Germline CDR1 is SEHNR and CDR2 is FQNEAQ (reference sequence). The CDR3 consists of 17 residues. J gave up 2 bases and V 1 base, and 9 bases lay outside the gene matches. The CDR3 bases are TGTGCCAGCAGCTTAGGGACCAGCGGGGCTTCCACAGATACGCAGTATTTT. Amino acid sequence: CASSLGTSGASTDTQYF.

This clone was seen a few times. CDR3: CASSYRDRLNQPQHF. In DNA form, the CDR3 reads TGTGCCAGCAGTTACCGGGACAGGCTCAATCAGCCCCAGCATTTT. This chain joins TRBV6-2 or TRBV6-3 and TRBJ1-5; TRBD1 matches 8 bases. This CDR3 contains 15 residues. Trimming removed 2 bases from V and 3 bases from J; junction bases left unmatched: 3. The V gene's germline CDR1 is MNHEY and CDR2 SVGEGT.

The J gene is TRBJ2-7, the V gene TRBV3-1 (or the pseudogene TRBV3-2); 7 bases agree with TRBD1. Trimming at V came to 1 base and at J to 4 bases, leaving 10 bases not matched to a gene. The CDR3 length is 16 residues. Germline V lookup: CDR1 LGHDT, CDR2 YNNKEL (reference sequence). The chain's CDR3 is CASSQGARTGRYEQYF. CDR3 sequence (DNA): TGTGCCAGCAGCCAAGGGGCTAGGACAGGCAGATACGAGCAGTACTTC.

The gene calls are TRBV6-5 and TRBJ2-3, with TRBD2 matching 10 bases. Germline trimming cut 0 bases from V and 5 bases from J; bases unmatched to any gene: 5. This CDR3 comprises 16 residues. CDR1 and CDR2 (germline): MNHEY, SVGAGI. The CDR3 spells CASSYSELAGRDTQYF. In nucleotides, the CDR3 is TGTGCCAGCAGTTACTCGGAACTAGCGGGACGAGATACGCAGTATTTT.

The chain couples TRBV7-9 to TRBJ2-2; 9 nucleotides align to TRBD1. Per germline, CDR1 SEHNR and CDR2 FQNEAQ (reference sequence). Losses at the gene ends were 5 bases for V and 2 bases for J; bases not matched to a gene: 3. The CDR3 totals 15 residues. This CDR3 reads CASSLGQGNTGELFF. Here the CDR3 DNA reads TGTGCCAGCAGCCTGGGACAGGGTAACACCGGGGAGCTGTTTTTT.

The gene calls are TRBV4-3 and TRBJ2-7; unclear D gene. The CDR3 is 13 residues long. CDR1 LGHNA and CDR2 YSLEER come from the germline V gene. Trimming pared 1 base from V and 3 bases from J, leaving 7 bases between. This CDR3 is CASSQAINYEQYF. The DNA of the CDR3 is TGCGCCAGCAGCCAAGCCATCAACTACGAGCAGTACTTC.

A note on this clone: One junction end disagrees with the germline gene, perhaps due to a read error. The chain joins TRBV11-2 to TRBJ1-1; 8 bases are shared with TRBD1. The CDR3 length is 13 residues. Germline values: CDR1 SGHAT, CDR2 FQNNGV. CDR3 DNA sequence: TGTGCCAGCAGCCGGGACAGGAACGCTGAAGCTTTCTTT. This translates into CASSRDRNAEAFF.

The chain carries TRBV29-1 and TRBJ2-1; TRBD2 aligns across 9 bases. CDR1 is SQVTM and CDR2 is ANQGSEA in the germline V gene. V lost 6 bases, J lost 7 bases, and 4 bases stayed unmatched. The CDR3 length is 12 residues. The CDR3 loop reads CSVRGGPNEQFF. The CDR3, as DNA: TGCAGCGTGCGGGGGGGGCCTAATGAGCAGTTCTTC.

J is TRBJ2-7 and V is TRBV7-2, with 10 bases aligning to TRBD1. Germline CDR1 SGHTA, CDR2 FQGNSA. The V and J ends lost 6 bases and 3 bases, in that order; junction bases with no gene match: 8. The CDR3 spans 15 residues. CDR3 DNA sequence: TGTGCCAGCAGTCGGCCCGGGACAGGGGTCTACGAGCAGTACTTC. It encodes CASSRPGTGVYEQYF.

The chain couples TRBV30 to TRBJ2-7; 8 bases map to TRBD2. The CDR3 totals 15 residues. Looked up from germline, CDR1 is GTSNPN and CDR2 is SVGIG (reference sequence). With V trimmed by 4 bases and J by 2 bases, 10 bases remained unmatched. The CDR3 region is CAWTRIAGPTYEQYF. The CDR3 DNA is TGTGCCTGGACCCGAATAGCGGGGCCCACCTACGAGCAGTACTTC.

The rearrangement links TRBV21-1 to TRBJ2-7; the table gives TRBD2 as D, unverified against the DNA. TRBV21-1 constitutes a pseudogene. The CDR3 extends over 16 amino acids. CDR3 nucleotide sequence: TGTGCCATCGAAGATGGACTAGCCGGCCGTTCCTACGAGCAGTACTTC. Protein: CAIEDGLAGRSYEQYF.

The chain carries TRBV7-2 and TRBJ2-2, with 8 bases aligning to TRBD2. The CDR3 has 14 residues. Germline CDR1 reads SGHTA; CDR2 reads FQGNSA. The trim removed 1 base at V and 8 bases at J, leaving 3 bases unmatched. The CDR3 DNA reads TGTGCCAGCAGCTTAGTAGCGGGGCCGGGGGAGCTGTTTTTT. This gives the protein CASSLVAGPGELFF.

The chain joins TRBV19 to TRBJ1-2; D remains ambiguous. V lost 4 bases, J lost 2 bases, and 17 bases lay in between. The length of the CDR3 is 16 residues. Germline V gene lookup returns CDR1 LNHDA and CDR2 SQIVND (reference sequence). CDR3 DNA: TGTGCCAGTAGTAGCATAAGACGGAGCGAAAACTATGGCTACACCTTC. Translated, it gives CASSSIRRSENYGYTF. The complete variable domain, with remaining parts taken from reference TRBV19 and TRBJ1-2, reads DGGITQSPKYLFRKEGQNVTLSCEQNLNHDAMYWYRQDPGQGLRLIYYSQIVNDFQKGDIAEGYSVSREKKESFPLTVTSAQKNPTAFYLCASSSIRRSENYGYTFGSGTRLTVV.

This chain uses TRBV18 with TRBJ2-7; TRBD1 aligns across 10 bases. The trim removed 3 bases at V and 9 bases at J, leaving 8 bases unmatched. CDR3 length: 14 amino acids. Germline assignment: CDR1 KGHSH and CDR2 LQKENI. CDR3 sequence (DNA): TGTGCCAGCTCACCTACCGGGACAGGGGAGTCGCAGTACTTC. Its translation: CASSPTGTGESQYF. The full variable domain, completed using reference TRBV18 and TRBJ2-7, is NAGVMQNPRHLVRRRGQEARLRCSPMKGHSHVYWYRQLPEEGLKFMVYLQKENIIDESGMPKERFSAEFPKEGPSILRIQQVVRGDSAAYFCASSPTGTGESQYFGPGTRLTVT.

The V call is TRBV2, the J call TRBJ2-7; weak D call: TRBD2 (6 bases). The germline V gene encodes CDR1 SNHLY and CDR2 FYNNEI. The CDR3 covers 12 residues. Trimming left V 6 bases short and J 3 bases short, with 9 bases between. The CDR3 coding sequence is TGTGCCAGCAGACAGGACTACTACGAGCAGTACTTC. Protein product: CASRQDYYEQYF. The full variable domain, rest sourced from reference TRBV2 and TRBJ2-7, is EPEVTQTPSHQVTQMGQEVILRCVPISNHLYFYWYRQILGQKVEFLVSFYNNEISEKSEIFDDQFSVERPDGSNFTLKIRSTKLEDSAMYFCASRQDYYEQYFGPGTRLTVT.